The T cell receptor beta chain described here comes from a study of graft-versus-host responses after intestinal transplantation. Study-level background: The study gave all recipients anti-thymocyte globulin induction, then tacrolimus and steroids for approximately three years. General study results and limits: Ileal or blood samples showed some GvH clones first, and such clones were also found in recipient marrow. Allografts carried high graft-versus-host to host-versus-graft clonal ratios in patients having graft-donor T cell macrochimerism.

V was pared by 3 bases and J by 6 bases, with 10 bases of the junction left unmatched. CDR3 length: 16 residues. Germline V gives CDR1 SGHDT, CDR2 YYEEEE. Produced via immunoSEQ multiplex PCR; TCRdb's table is partial and in-frame only. The top ten clones hold over 2.5% of a sample with 90,000 to 150,000 clones, approximately 95% of them seen once. As concerns this clone: As yet, its antigen is unknown.

This receptor was taken from a human donor who received an intestinal transplant. The rearrangement joins TRBV5-6 to TRBJ2-1, with TRBD2 matching 9 bases. This specimen consisted of unstimulated CD8+ T cells sorted from spleen or lymph node cells, obtained before intestinal transplant. For the CDR3, the DNA is TGTGCCAGCAGCTCGGGAGGAGCGGGAGGCGGCAATGAGCAGTTCTTC. Translation: CASSSGGAGGGNEQFF.